This T cell receptor beta chain was obtained from a study of blood T cell repertoires in COVID-19 (dated by TCRdb to about 2020). With regard to the full study: Samples from collaborators originated in the United States, Italy and Spain and spanned both the acute and convalescent phases of COVID-19. The repertoires were made available in a free public database intended to serve as a resource for research on the immune response to SARS-CoV-2. The material from the prospective study consisted of cDNA or gDNA derived from T cells, B-cell-depleted T cells, or PBMCs. The sample metadata nearly always contained a de-identified subject ID, COVID-19 status, age in years and sex. The dataset comprised deeply sampled blood TCRbeta repertoires from subjects exposed to, actively infected with, or recovered from COVID-19. The samples were drawn from the first 160 participants of the ongoing ImmuneRACE study and from 1,254 subjects provided by 6 global collaborators. Where HLA class I and class II types were available, the types were taken from metadata supplied by the sample provider, not from assay-based typing. Points the paper makes about the study in general: How much clinical and demographic metadata was included differed by source and by participant, and the metadata was provided uncurated.

Participants in the prospective study were aged roughly 18 to 90 years, lived in 20 to 25 United States geographic areas, and enrolled through a virtual design. In the prospective study, cohorts were assigned on the basis of participant-reported clinical history obtained from a screening survey and a study questionnaire. ImmuneRACE Cohort 3 recovered participants were defined by two consecutive negative NP/OP PCR tests, healthcare professional clearance, or symptom resolution. In the prospective study, whole blood, serum and a nasopharyngeal or oropharyngeal swab were collected from each participant by mobile phlebotomists. Over a roughly two-month period, participants in the prospective study had the option of providing additional blood draws and questionnaires. Before DNA extraction, prospective study blood samples were shipped either frozen or at room temperature. This clone was detected a few times. Its antigen specificity is not known. No qualities accompany the bases; no much larger clone lies one base away.

CDR1 and CDR2, per the germline V gene (reference sequence), are LNHDA and SQIVND. The CDR3, cysteine through phenylalanine, is 15 amino acids long. The only DNA kept is the CDR3, 45 bases in frame from the first base. The germline ends are 20 bases apart after V is trimmed by 5 bases and J by 9 bases. The immunoSEQ Assay, a bias-controlled multiplex PCR, was used to amplify TCRbeta CDR3 regions from genomic DNA. In the authors' own workflow: The number of nucleated cells in each sample was estimated by amplification of reference gene primers within the assay. To quantify the absolute abundance of each unique TCRbeta CDR3 rearrangement, sequence reads were collapsed and filtered. For each sample, productive Simpson clonality was calculated as the square root of Simpson's diversity index across productive rearrangements. Imported from immuneACCESS, the table was reduced by TCRdb to in-frame sequences with V and J called. These copies leave out some clones; in studies compared against another copy, an unresolved V gene accounts for under half, and the cause of the remainder is not known. D and trimming come from the DNA, and the V and J calls and clone size come from that table. Here the sample has around 220,000 clones; 84% occur a single time. 5.5% to 7.5% of the sample rests with the top ten.

Rearrangement joined TRBV19 to TRBJ2-1; TRBD2 could be the D gene, as 5 bases match. The receptor was derived from a woman in her forties who had recovered from COVID-19. The specimen was PBMCs or T cells enriched from blood (not recorded which). CDR3 sequence: CASSPRPGAGVEQFF. Read as DNA, the sequence is TGTGCCAGTAGTCCGAGACCCGGCGCGGGCGTTGAGCAGTTCTTC.